Listed below are T cell receptor beta chains from one sample, sequenced in a study of T cells expressing NK-cell markers. Using the 5' RACE reads, TCRdb records one entry per CDR3 protein without DNA. Recorded here are 200,000 to 300,000 distinct CDR3 sequences; the top ten clones represent 0.3% to 0.45%. Source material: blood T cells: a sorted CD56 or NKG2C T cell subset, CD4+ or CD8+ T cells, or bulk PBMC T cells (not recorded which). All receptors derive from a man between 18 and 29 years old in good health. Both conserved end residues are part of each CDR3. The order of the fields is V gene, J gene, CDR3 length, CDR3 protein.

TRBV20-1	TRBJ1-4	11	CSARGEEKLFF
TRBV5-1	TRBJ2-3	15	CASSGAGPPTDTQYF
TRBV12-3/TRBV12-4	TRBJ2-3	12	CASSSLAGVEYF
TRBV10-3	TRBJ2-1	11	CAISRENEQFF
TRBV5-4	TRBJ2-7	15	CASSLAGRGGDEQYF
TRBV7-6	TRBJ2-5	15	CASSGDGGQTATQYF
TRBV7-9	TRBJ1-5	14	CASSWDYSNQPQHF
TRBV4-1	TRBJ2-4	16	CASSRLFREGQNIQYF
TRBV12-3/TRBV12-4	TRBJ2-5	13	CASSQASSETQYF
TRBV5-1	TRBJ1-2	15	CASSFGSATNYGYTF
TRBV5-1	TRBJ2-3	16	CASSSKSGRATDTQYF
TRBV12-3/TRBV12-4	TRBJ2-2	18	CASSSRRLAGGHTGELFF
TRBV10-3	TRBJ2-1	14	CAISHSQAHYEQFF
TRBV14	TRBJ1-3	13	CASSPGQRNTIYF
TRBV20-1	TRBJ1-5	14	CSASGGPRNQPQHF
TRBV5-1	TRBJ2-7	15	CASTSGGGRSGEQYF
TRBV27	TRBJ2-7	15	CASSFNGIDSYEQYF
TRBV11-2	TRBJ2-1	14	CASSPGTLANEQFF
TRBV7-9	TRBJ1-1	13	CASRAGVNTEAFF
TRBV20-1	TRBJ2-5	14	CSAPRRLAEETQYF
TRBV12-3/TRBV12-4	TRBJ1-4	14	CASSFGTGGEKLFF
TRBV7-9	TRBJ2-1	12	CASSSRLSEQFF
TRBV28	TRBJ2-5	12	CASSLRVQTQYF
TRBV12-3/TRBV12-4	TRBJ1-1	13	CATKEDENTEAFF
TRBV5-1	TRBJ2-1	14	CASSPSYSYNEQFF
TRBV7-8	TRBJ1-1	15	CASSLAPGSRTEAFF
TRBV10-3	TRBJ2-7	18	CAISDPYAGRIARYEQYF
TRBV5-1	TRBJ2-1	14	CASSIGSSYNEQFF
TRBV14	TRBJ2-1	15	CASSQVTGKWGEQFF
TRBV2	TRBJ2-5	17	CASSFLNSAHGAGAQYF
TRBV24-1	TRBJ2-5	14	CATSGRQGGETQYF
TRBV20-1	TRBJ2-5	15	CSASPWGGRTETQYF
TRBV7-6	TRBJ2-1	18	CASSLEKGGLGAYNEQFF
TRBV6-1	TRBJ2-5	13	CASSESFGETQYF
TRBV6-5	TRBJ1-2	11	CASGQGNGYTF
TRBV4-3	TRBJ2-2	17	CASSQEAGTGYTGELFF
TRBV7-9	TRBJ2-7	16	CASSLDSLGRGYEQYF
TRBV5-6	TRBJ1-2	14	CASSWGPTGNGYTF
TRBV30	TRBJ2-2	16	CAWTDLAGGPTGELFF
TRBV5-1	TRBJ2-1	16	CASSLGSNWPYNEQFF
TRBV18	TRBJ2-1	18	CASSPPSLAGGSRNEQFF
TRBV3-1	TRBJ2-5	16	CASSQNTAGDQETQYF
TRBV4-1	TRBJ1-1	13	CASSQPGSTEAFF
TRBV12-3/TRBV12-4	TRBJ2-1	17	CASSWGLAGVAYNEQFF
TRBV5-6	TRBJ2-1	14	CASSLLAGVDEQFF
TRBV27	TRBJ2-3	15	CASSLWERSADTQYF
TRBV7-2	TRBJ2-7	12	CASSSPGPQQYF
TRBV6-5	TRBJ1-1	14	CASSYSWRGDEAFF
TRBV25-1	TRBJ2-1	14	CASSFGRSYNEQFF
TRBV10-3	TRBJ2-7	11	CATQQGSEQYF
TRBV28	TRBJ2-5	18	CASSSRLRLAGVRETQYF
TRBV12-3/TRBV12-4	TRBJ1-1	12	CASTTDRAEAFF
TRBV5-4	TRBJ1-5	15	CASSFGGTGNQPQHF
TRBV20-1	TRBJ1-1	11	CSAHRGLEAFF